The sequence of this T cell receptor (beta chain) was determined in a study of cytotoxic CD8 clonotypes in ibrutinib-treated CLL. For this clone: The antigen is undetermined.

TCRdb's table, derived via immunoSEQ multiplex PCR, lists solely in-frame clones and lacks some. The table includes hundreds of thousands of clones, roughly 70% detected once. Study outcomes and limitations: Clonality went up at the time of ibrutinib response, stayed stable in sustained remission, and later dropped back toward its baseline level at progression.

Germline V gene lookup returns CDR1 MDHEN and CDR2 SYDVKM. Trimming took 3 bases from V and 8 from J, leaving 20 bases between them. The CDR3 consists of 16 residues. V gene TRBV28 combines with J gene TRBJ1-5; D is unresolved. Sample: PBMCs, taken after 24 months of ibrutinib treatment. This sequence was found in a human donor with chronic lymphocytic leukemia. The CDR3 DNA follows: TGTGCCAGCAGTTTCCGCCCACGGGGTTTATGGGAGCCCCAGCATTTT. Encoded protein: CASSFRPRGLWEPQHF.